The 21 T cell receptor beta chains given below trace back to one sample, sequenced in a study of vaccination and CD4 T cells after COVID-19. No antigen has been assigned to these receptors. Oncomine TCR Beta short-read sequencing was applied to DNA from cultured CD4+ T cells. MiXCR, run by TCRdb on the PCR reads, gives a single entry per CDR3 protein. The data show fewer than 15,000 distinct CDR3 sequences, 30% to 40% seen once. Specified treatment: roughly 10-day PBMC culture with coronavirus spike peptide pools or control peptides (ViraFEST assay). This specimen was CD4+ T cells from blood, cultured in vitro, taken before SARS-CoV-2 vaccination. These receptors were taken from a human donor who received a COVID-19 vaccine.

This clonotype came up a few times. V gene TRBV7-9 combines with J gene TRBJ1-2; 7 positions match TRBD1. The CDR3 extends over 14 amino acids. V was clipped by 1 base and J by 7 bases; unmatched bases: 6. Germline loops: CDR1 SEHNR, CDR2 FQNEAQ (reference sequence). The CDR3 spells CASSLGEGAPGYTF. Here the CDR3 DNA reads TGTGCCAGCAGCTTAGGGGAGGGGGCGCCTGGCTACACCTTC.

The chain joins TRBV18 to TRBJ2-7; 8 bases line up with TRBD1. The germline V gene encodes CDR1 KGHSH and CDR2 LQKENI. V lost 3 bases and J lost 5; bases outside the gene matches: 9. The CDR3 extends over 15 amino acids. CDR3 sequence reads: CASSPQGQGLNEQYF. In DNA form, the CDR3 reads TGTGCCAGCTCACCCCAAGGACAGGGTTTGAACGAGCAGTACTTC.

The V and J genes are TRBV11-3 and TRBJ1-2, with unresolved D. The CDR3 is made up of 14 amino acids. Trimming stripped 7 bases from V and 6 bases from J, with 18 bases between. The V gene's germline CDR1 is SGHNT and CDR2 YENEEA. In DNA form, the CDR3 reads TGTGCCAGCACCTTGCGGGCCGGAGGACATGGCTACACCTTC. Protein sequence: CASTLRAGGHGYTF.

This clonotype appeared a few times. The chain employs TRBV5-4 and TRBJ1-2, with D perhaps TRBD1 (6 bases). Trimming left V 4 bases short and J 2 bases short, with 15 bases between. Germline CDR1 is SGHNT and CDR2 is YYREEE (reference sequence). CDR3 length: 15 amino acids. CDR3 in DNA: TGTGCCAGCAGCGGAGCCGGGACAACGAACTATGGCTACACCTTC. It yields the protein CASSGAGTTNYGYTF.

This clonotype was seen a handful of times. The chain has TRBV11-3 and TRBJ2-5, with D possibly TRBD2 on 5 matching bases. V lost 5 bases to trimming and J lost 1 base, with 11 bases between them. The V gene's germline CDR1 is SGHNT and CDR2 YENEEA. The CDR3 is 14 amino acids. CDR3 in amino acids: CASSRTGVQETQYF. The CDR3 region has the DNA TGTGCCAGCAGCCGTACCGGGGTCCAAGAGACCCAGTACTTC.

This clonotype was seen more than once but under ten times. The V and J genes are TRBV15 and TRBJ2-5; D is ambiguous. CDR1 and CDR2 (germline): LNHNV, YYDKDF (reference sequence). V lost 0 bases and J 5 bases, leaving 7 bases between the germline ends. The CDR3 has 13 residues. The DNA of the CDR3 is TGTGCCACCAGCAGAGATGTCGGGGAGACCCAGTACTTC. This encodes CATSRDVGETQYF.

The rearrangement uses TRBV20-1 and TRBJ1-3, with TRBD1 matching over 7 bases. Losses at the gene ends were 2 bases for V and 4 bases for J; bases not matched to a gene: 5. The germline V gene encodes CDR1 DFQATT and CDR2 SNEGSKA (reference sequence). The CDR3 is 14 amino acids. The DNA for the CDR3 is TGCAGTGCTAGATACAGGGGCCCGGGAAACACCATATATTTT. Protein product: CSARYRGPGNTIYF.

The chain carries TRBV6-1 and TRBJ2-3; D is ambiguous. V was pared by 6 bases and J by 7 bases, with 17 bases between. Germline CDR1 MNHNS, CDR2 SASEGT. This CDR3 spans 14 amino acids. The CDR3 spells CASSRFEGLNTQYF. In DNA form, the CDR3 reads TGTGCCAGCAGCAGATTCGAAGGGTTGAATACGCAGTATTTT.

The V call is TRBV5-1, the J call TRBJ2-3; D is unclear. CDR1 and CDR2 from the germline V gene are SGHRS and YFSETQ. V was trimmed by 0 bases and J by 5 bases, leaving 4 bases between them. This CDR3 is 12 amino acids long. The CDR3 loop reads CASSLDLDTQYF. The CDR3 nucleotides read TGCGCCAGCAGCTTGGATCTAGATACGCAGTATTTT.

There are a few counts of this clonotype. The chain employs TRBV27 and TRBJ2-3; the match to TRBD2 covers 8 bases. Germline assignment: CDR1 MNHEY and CDR2 SMNVEV (reference sequence). CDR3 length: 18 amino acids. V lost 6 bases to trimming and J lost 1 base; unmatched junction nucleotides: 15. The CDR3 here is CASSQSRGGPAGTDTQYF. CDR3 nucleotide sequence: TGTGCCAGCAGCCAATCACGCGGGGGGCCCGCGGGCACAGATACGCAGTATTTT.

This clonotype was counted only a few times. The chain links TRBV6-2 or TRBV6-3 to TRBJ1-1; D gene ambiguous. CDR1 and CDR2 from the germline V gene are MNHEY and SVGEGT. The CDR3 totals 15 residues. The V end was cut by 6 bases, the J end by 1 base, with 15 bases between. CDR3 residues: CASRDPGRRNTEAFF. The CDR3 region has the DNA TGTGCCAGCAGAGACCCGGGGAGAAGGAACACTGAAGCTTTCTTT.

V usage is TRBV12-3 or TRBV12-4 and J usage is TRBJ2-3; 10 bases line up with TRBD2. V lost 5 bases to trimming and J lost 4 bases; unmatched junction nucleotides: 15. CDR3 size: 18 residues. DNA for the CDR3: TGTGCCAGCAGTCTCGGGAGCGGGGGGGCCATTCGCGCAGATACGCAGTATTTT. Its translation is CASSLGSGGAIRADTQYF.

V gene TRBV12-3 or TRBV12-4 combines with J gene TRBJ2-7, with TRBD1 identical over 10 bases. V shed 3 bases, J shed 6 bases, and the junction held 5 bases outside the gene matches. The CDR3 spans 14 residues. This chain's CDR3 is CASSFRQGASEQYF. CDR3 nucleotide sequence: TGTGCCAGCAGTTTTAGACAGGGGGCCAGCGAGCAGTACTTC.

This sequence joins TRBV18 and TRBJ1-6, with D possibly being TRBD1 (5 bases). V shed 3 bases and J shed 6 bases, with 15 bases lying between them. Germline V gives CDR1 KGHSH, CDR2 LQKENI. The CDR3 totals 16 residues. In DNA form, the CDR3 reads TGTGCCAGCTCACCCGGGTCCGGGACGGCTAATTCACCCCTCCACTTT. Residues: CASSPGSGTANSPLHF.

The chain has TRBV24-1 and TRBJ1-4; D unresolved. The CDR3 is 15 amino acids. V lost 3 bases and J 10 bases, leaving 17 bases between the germline ends. CDR1 is KGHDR and CDR2 is SFDVKD in the germline V gene. CDR3 protein: CATSDHDGSGGKLFF. The CDR3 nucleotides are TGTGCCACCAGTGATCATGACGGCTCCGGTGGAAAACTGTTTTTT.

This clonotype was recorded a few times. The chain recombines TRBV7-9 with TRBJ1-1; D is unclear. CDR1 is SEHNR and CDR2 is FQNEAQ in the germline V gene (reference sequence). The CDR3 loop spans 16 amino acids. V gave up 5 bases and J gave up 5 bases, with 21 bases separating them. This CDR3 is CASSPSRQAEYTEAFF. CDR3 DNA sequence: TGTGCCAGCAGCCCCTCCCGGCAGGCGGAGTATACTGAAGCTTTCTTT.

There are a few counts of this clonotype. V gene TRBV19 combines with J gene TRBJ1-6; D is unclear. The CDR3 sequence is 14 residues long. V was clipped by 6 bases and J by 3 bases, with 9 bases between them. CDR1 is LNHDA and CDR2 is SQIVND in the germline V gene (reference sequence). The DNA for the CDR3 is TGTGCCAGTAGACCCCTTCACTATAATTCACCCCTCCACTTT. Translated, it gives CASRPLHYNSPLHF.

The J gene is TRBJ2-5, the V gene TRBV30; D uncertain. CDR1 GTSNPN and CDR2 SVGIG come from the germline V gene (reference sequence). This CDR3 contains 11 residues. V dropped 4 bases and J dropped 1 base, with 4 bases sitting between them. For the CDR3, the DNA is TGTGCCTGGACCACCCAAGAGACCCAGTACTTC. Protein sequence: CAWTTQETQYF.

The J gene is TRBJ1-2, the V gene TRBV5-4; 11 bases align to TRBD1. The J segment lost 6 bases and the V segment lost 0 bases, leaving 7 bases of the junction unmatched. CDR3 length equals 16 residues. The germline V gene encodes CDR1 SGHNT and CDR2 YYREEE (reference sequence). CDR3 sequence: CASSLAQGQGVDGYTF. DNA for the CDR3: TGTGCCAGCAGCTTGGCCCAGGGACAGGGGGTGGATGGCTACACCTTC.

This chain joins TRBV20-1 and TRBJ2-5; 16 positions match TRBD2. CDR1 is DFQATT and CDR2 is SNEGSKA in the germline V gene (reference sequence). The V gene end was trimmed by 7 bases and the J gene end by 1 base; junction bases not matched to a gene: 6. The CDR3 loop spans 16 amino acids. This chain's CDR3 is CSVGTSGGGIQETQYF. The CDR3 DNA reads as TGCAGTGTAGGGACTAGCGGGGGGGGAATCCAAGAGACCCAGTACTTC.

The chain uses TRBV7-8 and TRBJ1-6; tentatively, D is TRBD1 (5 bases). The CDR3 spans 16 residues. The V end was cut by 0 bases, the J end by 9 bases, with 15 bases between. Germline V lookup: CDR1 SGHVS, CDR2 FQNEAQ. The CDR3 DNA sequence: TGTGCCAGCAGCTTAGCATTTGGGGGTAGGAGTTCACCCCTCCACTTT. It specifies CASSLAFGGRSSPLHF.